This T cell receptor (beta chain) came from a study of beta chain features in type 1 diabetes. Whole-study findings and limits: All four CD4+ subsets of Type 1 diabetes patients contained TCRB CDR3s that were moderately but significantly shorter. Patients showed naive, central memory and Treg TCRB repertoires that appeared more similar than those of healthy donors.

What was sequenced were expressed TCRB transcripts, since all of the isolated RNA had been reverse transcribed. An average of around 3.9 million reads was obtained for naive, central memory and regulatory T cell samples. Here immunoSEQ multiplex PCR was the method, and the copy in TCRdb shows in-frame clones only, minus some. This sample has 200,000 to 250,000 clones, with more than 15% found just once. The authors sorted CD4+ naive, central memory, regulatory and stem cell-like memory cells via CD45RO/CCR7/CD25/CD127/CD95/CD27. The authors obtained over 95% purity in all sorted populations. Germline V CDR1 and CDR2: SQVTM, ANQGSEA. CDR3 length: 14 residues. Trimming removed 5 bases from V and 2 bases from J; junction bases left unmatched: 8. A remark on this clone: Antigen specificity is unknown.

The sequencing sample was made of naive CD4+ T cells from blood. The clonotype was recovered from a man aged 30 to 45 with type 1 diabetes. The V call is TRBV29-1, the J call TRBJ2-7; 8 bases match TRBD1. In DNA form, the CDR3 reads TGCAGCGTTCAAGCCGGGACAGGAACCTACGAGCAGTACTTC. It codes for CSVQAGTGTYEQYF.